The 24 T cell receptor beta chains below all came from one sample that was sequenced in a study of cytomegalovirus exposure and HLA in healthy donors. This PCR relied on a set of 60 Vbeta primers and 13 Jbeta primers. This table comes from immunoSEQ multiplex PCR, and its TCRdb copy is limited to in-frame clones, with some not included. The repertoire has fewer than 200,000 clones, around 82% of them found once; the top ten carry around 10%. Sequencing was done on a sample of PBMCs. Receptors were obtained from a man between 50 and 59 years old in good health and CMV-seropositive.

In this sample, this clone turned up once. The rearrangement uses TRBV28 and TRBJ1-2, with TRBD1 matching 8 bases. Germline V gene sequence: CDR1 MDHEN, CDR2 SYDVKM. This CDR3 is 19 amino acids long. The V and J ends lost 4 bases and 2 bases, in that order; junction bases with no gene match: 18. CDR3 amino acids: CASSSWTGTTFWVNYGYTF. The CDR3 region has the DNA TGTGCCAGCAGTTCCTGGACAGGGACTACTTTCTGGGTCAACTATGGCTACACCTTC.

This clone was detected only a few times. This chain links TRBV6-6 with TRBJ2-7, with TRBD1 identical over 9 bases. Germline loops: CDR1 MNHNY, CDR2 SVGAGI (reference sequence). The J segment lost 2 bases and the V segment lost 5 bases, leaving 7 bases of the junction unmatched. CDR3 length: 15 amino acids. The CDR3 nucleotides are TGTGCCAGCAGTCAAACGGGACAGGGTACCTACGAGCAGTACTTC. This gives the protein CASSQTGQGTYEQYF.

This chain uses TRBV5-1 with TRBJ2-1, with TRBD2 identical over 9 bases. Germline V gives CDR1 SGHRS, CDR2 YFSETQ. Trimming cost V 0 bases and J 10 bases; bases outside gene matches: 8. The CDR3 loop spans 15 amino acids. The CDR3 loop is CASSLDSGSLGEQFF. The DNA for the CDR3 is TGCGCCAGCAGCTTGGATAGCGGGAGCTTAGGCGAGCAGTTCTTC.

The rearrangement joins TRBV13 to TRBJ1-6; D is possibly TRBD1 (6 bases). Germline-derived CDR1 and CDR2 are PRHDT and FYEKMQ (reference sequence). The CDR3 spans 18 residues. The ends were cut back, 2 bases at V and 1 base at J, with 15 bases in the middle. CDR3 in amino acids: CASSLSLGGASYNSPLHF. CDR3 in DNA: TGTGCCAGCAGCTTAAGCCTGGGGGGGGCGTCCTATAATTCACCCCTCCACTTT.

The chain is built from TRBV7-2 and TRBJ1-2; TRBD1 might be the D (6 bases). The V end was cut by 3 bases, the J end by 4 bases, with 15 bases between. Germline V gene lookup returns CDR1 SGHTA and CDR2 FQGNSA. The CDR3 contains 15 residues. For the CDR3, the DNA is TGTGCCAGCAGCTTTGGGGGCTTGGCGCCCTATGGCTACACCTTC. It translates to CASSFGGLAPYGYTF.

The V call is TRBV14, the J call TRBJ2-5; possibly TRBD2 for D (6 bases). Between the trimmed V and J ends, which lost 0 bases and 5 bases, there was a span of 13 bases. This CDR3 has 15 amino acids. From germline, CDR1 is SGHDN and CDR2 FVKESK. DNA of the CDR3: TGTGCCAGCAGCCAAGATCGGGCGGGATGGGAGACCCAGTACTTC. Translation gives CASSQDRAGWETQYF. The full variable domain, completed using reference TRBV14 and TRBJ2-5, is EAGVTQFPSHSVIEKGQTVTLRCDPISGHDNLYWYRRVMGKEIKFLLHFVKESKQDESGMPNNRFLAERTGGTYSTLKVQPAELEDSGVYFCASSQDRAGWETQYFGPGTRLLVL.

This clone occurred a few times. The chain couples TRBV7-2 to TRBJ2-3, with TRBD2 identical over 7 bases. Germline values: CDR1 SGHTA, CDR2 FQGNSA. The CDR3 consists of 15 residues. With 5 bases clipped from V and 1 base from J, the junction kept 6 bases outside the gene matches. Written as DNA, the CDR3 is TGTGCCAGCAGCCTCCATGGGGGGGGCACAGATACGCAGTATTTT. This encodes CASSLHGGGTDTQYF.

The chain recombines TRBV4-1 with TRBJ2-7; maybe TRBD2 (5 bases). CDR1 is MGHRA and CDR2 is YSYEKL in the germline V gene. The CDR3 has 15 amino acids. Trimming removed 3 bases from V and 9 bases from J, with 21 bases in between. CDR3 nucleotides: TGCGCCAGCAGCCATTTAGGACTGGATTCGCCTCTGCAGTACTTC. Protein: CASSHLGLDSPLQYF.

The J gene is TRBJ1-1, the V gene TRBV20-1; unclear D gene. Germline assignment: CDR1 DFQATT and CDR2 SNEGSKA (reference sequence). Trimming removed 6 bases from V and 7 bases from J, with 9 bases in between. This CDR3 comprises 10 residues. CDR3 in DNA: TGCAGTGCCTCGGGTCGTGAAGCTTTCTTT. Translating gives CSASGREAFF.

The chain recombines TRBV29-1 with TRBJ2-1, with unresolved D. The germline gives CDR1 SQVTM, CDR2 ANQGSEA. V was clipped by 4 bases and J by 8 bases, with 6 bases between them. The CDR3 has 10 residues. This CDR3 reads CSVALYEQFF. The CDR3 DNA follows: TGCAGCGTTGCCCTCTATGAGCAGTTCTTC.

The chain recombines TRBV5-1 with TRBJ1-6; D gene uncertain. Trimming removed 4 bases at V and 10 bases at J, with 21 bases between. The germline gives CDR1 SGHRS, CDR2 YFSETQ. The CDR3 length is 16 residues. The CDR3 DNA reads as TGCGCCAGCAGCCCGCTGGGGAGGACTGGAAACTCACCCCTCCACTTT. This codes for CASSPLGRTGNSPLHF.

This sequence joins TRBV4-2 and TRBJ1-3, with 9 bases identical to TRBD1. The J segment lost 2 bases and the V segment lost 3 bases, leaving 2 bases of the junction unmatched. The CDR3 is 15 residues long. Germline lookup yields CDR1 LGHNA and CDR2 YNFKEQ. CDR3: CASSQDRGPGNTIYF. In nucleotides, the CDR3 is TGTGCCAGCAGCCAGGACAGGGGCCCTGGAAACACCATATATTTT.

CDR3 sequence (DNA): TGCAGCTCGAGGACAGGAAACTATGGCTACACCTTC. This codes for CSSRTGNYGYTF. The chain carries TRBV29-1 and TRBJ1-2; TRBD1 agrees at 7 bases. Germline trimming cut 8 bases from V and 2 bases from J; bases unmatched to any gene: 5. The CDR3 is 12 amino acids. The germline gives CDR1 SQVTM, CDR2 ANQGSEA.

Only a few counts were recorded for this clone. In nucleotides, the CDR3 is TGTGCCAGCAGCTCAGGAGGGGAGGGGTACTATGGCTACACCTTC. This encodes CASSSGGEGYYGYTF. The gene calls are TRBV6-1 and TRBJ1-2; a weak D match, TRBD1 (5 bases). The CDR3 loop spans 15 amino acids. CDR1 MNHNS and CDR2 SASEGT come from the germline V gene. V was cut by 6 bases and J by 3 bases, with 17 bases left in between.

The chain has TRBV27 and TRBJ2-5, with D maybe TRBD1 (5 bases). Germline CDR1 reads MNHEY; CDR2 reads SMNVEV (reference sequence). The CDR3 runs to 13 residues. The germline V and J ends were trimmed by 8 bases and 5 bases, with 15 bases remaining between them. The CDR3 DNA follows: TGTGCCAGCTGGGCTAGGGGTTGGGAGACCCAGTACTTC. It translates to CASWARGWETQYF.

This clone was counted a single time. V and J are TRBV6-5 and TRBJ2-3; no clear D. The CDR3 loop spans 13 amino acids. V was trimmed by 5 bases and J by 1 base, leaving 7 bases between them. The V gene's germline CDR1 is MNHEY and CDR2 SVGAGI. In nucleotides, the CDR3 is TGTGCCAGCAGTCTCGAGCGCACAGATACGCAGTATTTT. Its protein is CASSLERTDTQYF.

CDR3 DNA sequence: TGTGCCAGTAGTAGGGAGAGTATCTATGGCTACACCTTC. Protein product: CASSRESIYGYTF. V gene TRBV19 combines with J gene TRBJ1-2; no reliable D call. Germline V lookup: CDR1 LNHDA, CDR2 SQIVND (reference sequence). The V and J ends lost 4 bases and 4 bases respectively, with 10 bases between them. The CDR3 totals 13 residues. The entire variable domain, with the rest obtained from reference TRBV19 and TRBJ1-2, is as follows: DGGITQSPKYLFRKEGQNVTLSCEQNLNHDAMYWYRQDPGQGLRLIYYSQIVNDFQKGDIAEGYSVSREKKESFPLTVTSAQKNPTAFYLCASSRESIYGYTFGSGTRLTVV.

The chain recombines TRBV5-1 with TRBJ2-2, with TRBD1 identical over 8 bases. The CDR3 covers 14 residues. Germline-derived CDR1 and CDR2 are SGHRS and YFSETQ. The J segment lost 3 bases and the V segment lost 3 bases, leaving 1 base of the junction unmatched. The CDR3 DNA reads TGCGCCAGCAGCTCGACAGGGGACACCGGGGAGCTGTTTTTT. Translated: CASSSTGDTGELFF.

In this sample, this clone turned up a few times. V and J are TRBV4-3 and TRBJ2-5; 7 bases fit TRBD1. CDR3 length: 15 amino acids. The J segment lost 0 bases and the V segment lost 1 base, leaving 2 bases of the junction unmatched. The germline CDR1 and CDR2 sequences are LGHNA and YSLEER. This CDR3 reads CASSQGTGDQETQYF. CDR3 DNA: TGCGCCAGCAGCCAAGGCACAGGGGACCAAGAGACCCAGTACTTC.

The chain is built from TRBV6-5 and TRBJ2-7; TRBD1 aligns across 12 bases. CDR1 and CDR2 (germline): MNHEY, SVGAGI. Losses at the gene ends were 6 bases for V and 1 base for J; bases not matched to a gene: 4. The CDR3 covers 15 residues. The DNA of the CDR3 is TGTGCCAGCAGGGGGGGACAGGGGGCTTCCTACGAGCAGTACTTC. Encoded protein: CASRGGQGASYEQYF.

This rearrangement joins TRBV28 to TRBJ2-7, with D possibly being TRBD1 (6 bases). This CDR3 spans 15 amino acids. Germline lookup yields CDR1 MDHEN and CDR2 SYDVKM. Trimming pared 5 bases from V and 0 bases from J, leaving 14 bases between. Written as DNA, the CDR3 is TGTGCCAGCAGTCCCCCGGGACATAGCTCCTACGAGCAGTACTTC. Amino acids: CASSPPGHSSYEQYF.

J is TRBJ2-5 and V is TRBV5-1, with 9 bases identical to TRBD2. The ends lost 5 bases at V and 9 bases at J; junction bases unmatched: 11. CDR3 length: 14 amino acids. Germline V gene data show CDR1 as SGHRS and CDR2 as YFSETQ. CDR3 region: CASRSAGGPMAQYF. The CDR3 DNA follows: TGCGCCAGCAGATCGGCGGGAGGGCCGATGGCCCAGTACTTC.

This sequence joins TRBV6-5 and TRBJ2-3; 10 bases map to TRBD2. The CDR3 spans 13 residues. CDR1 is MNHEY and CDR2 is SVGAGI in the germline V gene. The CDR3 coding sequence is TGTGCGACTGGGACTAGCGGCACAGATACGCAGTATTTT. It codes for CATGTSGTDTQYF.

The CDR3 reads CASSQDRLAGGTGELFF. The CDR3 bases are TGCGCCAGCAGCCAAGATCGGCTAGCGGGAGGCACCGGGGAGCTGTTTTTT. This chain connects TRBV4-1 to TRBJ2-2; TRBD2 matches 11 bases. J lost 4 bases, V lost 0 bases, and 4 bases had no gene match. The germline gives CDR1 MGHRA, CDR2 YSYEKL. The CDR3 loop spans 17 amino acids.